This is a list of T cell receptor beta chains from one sample in a study of technical replicates of blood from several donors. The assay was immunoSEQ multiplex PCR, and TCRdb's table has in-frame clones only and misses some. This repertoire shows about 44,000 clones, almost 97% found once; its top ten account for roughly 0.35%. The sequenced material came from T cells isolated from PBMCs. The receptors originated from a human donor in good health. The conserved cysteine and the conserved F or W are not part of the CDR3 here. Clone size, where shown, is once, few, many, or a class for clones that have expanded.

TRBJ1-5,11,TRBV6-5,.,ASSRGLVQPQH
TRBJ2-2,14,TRBV7-3,.,ASSLQSPRSAGELF
TRBJ1-1,9,TRBV2,.,ASGTSDQAF
TRBJ1-5,13,TRBV2,.,ASSDGGYSNQPQH
TRBJ2-7,14,TRBV6-5,.,ASSYHRDRVWYEQY
TRBJ1-2,13,TRBV10-3,once,AISESVEDWERQT
TRBJ2-3,13,TRBV14,.,ASSHWTGGTDTQY
TRBJ1-5,11,TRBV7-9,.,ASSAQGNQPQH
TRBJ2-3,13,TRBV5-6,.,ASSLLAGGTDTQY
TRBJ2-2,13,TRBV6-5,.,ASRGAGLNTGELF
TRBJ1-1,13,TRBV30,.,AWSLYGGSGTEAF
TRBJ2-7,13,TRBV30,.,AWRGTSGSPYEQY
TRBJ1-1,11,TRBV6-1,.,ASTPDWDTEAF
TRBJ2-7,13,TRBV7-9,.,ASSSDSGNYFEQY
TRBJ1-2,10,TRBV27,.,ASKQGSYGYT
TRBJ2-5,12,TRBV6-5,.,ASSYSHRQETQY
TRBJ2-7,13,TRBV7-9,.,ASSIREGRTYEQY
TRBJ2-7,14,TRBV4-1,.,ASSRTSGSTSYEQY
TRBJ1-3,14,TRBV27,.,ASKINRSLSGNTIY
TRBJ1-1,12,TRBV4-2,.,ASSQDQGYTEAF
TRBJ2-1,13,TRBV6-1,.,ASSVSSGSYNEQF
TRBJ1-4,16,TRBV25-1,.,ASKLTGVGGATNEKLF
TRBJ1-4,13,TRBV4-3,.,ASSQGGQGSEKLF
TRBJ1-1,10,TRBV6-5,once,ATRVTNTEAF
TRBJ2-3,10,TRBV6-1,.,ASTGTIDTQY
TRBJ2-2,16,TRBV7-9,.,ASSALPQTSSNTGELF
TRBJ2-7,12,TRBV7-9,.,ASSSSFSGYEQY
TRBJ2-3,13,TRBV6-4,.,ASRKSGMLTDTQY
TRBJ2-1,12,TRBV2,.,ASSRLAGTNEQF
TRBJ2-1,11,TRBV11-2,.,ASSPPTGDEQF
TRBJ2-3,13,TRBV9,once,ASSPRGQYTDTQY
TRBJ2-1,14,TRBV28,.,ASSTNGIQDGDEQF
TRBJ1-1,10,TRBV29-1,.,SVPGSTTEAF
TRBJ2-7,13,TRBV2,.,ASSAGTGGAYEQY
TRBJ1-2,11,TRBV6-5,.,ASSSGTVYGYT
TRBJ2-7,13,TRBV28,.,ASSLDWKADYEQY
TRBJ1-2,11,TRBV19,.,ASSRQRSGGYT
TRBJ2-5,13,TRBV5-1,.,ASSLQTGFQETQY
TRBJ2-3,14,TRBV28,.,ASIPRGQIITDTQY
TRBJ1-1,12,TRBV6-5,once,ASSYSSRGTEAF
TRBJ2-7,13,TRBV5-1,.,ASSLRGGLSYEQY
TRBJ1-2,13,TRBV6-5,.,ASSPRTGRNYGYT
TRBJ1-2,13,TRBV28,.,ASTTQTGSNYGYT
TRBJ1-5,11,TRBV6-6,.,ASTQGSNQPQH
TRBJ1-2,13,TRBV28,.,ASSDPGQGNYGYT
TRBJ2-3,11,TRBV6-5,.,ASSYGAADTQY